Presented here are 11 T cell receptor beta chains from one specimen sequenced in a study of T cells after posttransplantation cyclophosphamide. Libraries were prepared by immunoSEQ multiplex PCR; TCRdb keeps only in-frame clonotypes and omits some of them. This repertoire shows tens of thousands of clones, around 90% found once; its top ten account for about 15%. The specimen was PBMCs. These receptors were collected from a woman aged 40-49 years with a blood cancer, CMV-positive, and with a related stem cell donor.

This clone appeared a single time. The chain recombines TRBV28 with TRBJ1-2, with 8 bases identical to TRBD1. This CDR3 contains 14 residues. V gave up 7 bases and J gave up 8 bases; unmatched junction bases: 12. CDR1 and CDR2 from the germline V gene are MDHEN and SYDVKM. The CDR3 loop reads CASTPGGDRYGYTF. The DNA of the CDR3 is TGTGCCAGCACCCCTGGGGGGGACAGGTACGGCTACACCTTC.

The chain uses TRBV7-2 and TRBJ2-7; 10 bases agree with TRBD1. Trimming cost V 8 bases and J 4 bases; bases outside gene matches: 11. Looked up from germline, CDR1 is SGHTA and CDR2 is FQGNSA. This CDR3 spans 15 amino acids. CDR3 protein: CASDRLGTGVYEQYF. Written as DNA, the CDR3 is TGTGCCAGCGACAGGCTGGGGACAGGGGTGTACGAGCAGTACTTC.

The rearrangement joins TRBV7-8 to TRBJ2-7; TRBD2 aligns across 7 bases. Germline CDR1 reads SGHVS; CDR2 reads FQNEAQ. V was clipped by 6 bases and J by 5 bases; unmatched bases: 4. This CDR3 region has 12 residues. CDR3 in DNA: TGTGCCAGCAGGGGGAGGGGCCACGAGCAGTACTTC. As protein: CASRGRGHEQYF.

This chain connects TRBV7-9 to TRBJ2-5, with TRBD1 identical over 7 bases. Germline V gene sequence: CDR1 SEHNR, CDR2 FQNEAQ (reference sequence). This CDR3 contains 15 residues. With V trimmed by 5 bases and J by 1 base, 7 bases remained unmatched. The CDR3 region is CASSIEWDSQETQYF. CDR3 in DNA: TGTGCCAGCAGCATCGAATGGGACAGCCAAGAGACCCAGTACTTC.

CDR3 nucleotides: TGTGCCAGCAGCTACCCCAACAGGGGTGGTGGTGAAGCTTTCTTT. Residues: CASSYPNRGGGEAFF. The rearrangement links TRBV7-9 to TRBJ1-1; TRBD1 aligns across 7 bases. The length of the CDR3 is 15 residues. J lost 7 bases, V lost 4 bases, and 12 bases had no gene match. CDR1 is SEHNR, CDR2 FQNEAQ, per germline (reference sequence).

This chain uses TRBV9 with TRBJ2-3; possibly TRBD1 for D (5 bases). V lost 1 base to trimming and J lost 7 bases, with 19 bases between them. CDR3 length: 16 amino acids. Germline V lookup: CDR1 SGDLS, CDR2 YYNGEE. In DNA, the CDR3 is TGTGCCAGCAGCGTACGGACAACCGCTTTAATCTATACGCAGTATTTT. This gives the protein CASSVRTTALIYTQYF.

The chain is built from TRBV2 and TRBJ2-2, with TRBD1 matching over 8 bases. Germline V gene sequence: CDR1 SNHLY, CDR2 FYNNEI. Trimming cost V 7 bases and J 7 bases; bases outside gene matches: 5. This CDR3 is 13 amino acids long. The CDR3 DNA reads as TGTGCCAGCACTCGGACAGGGAACGGGGAGCTGTTTTTT. It encodes CASTRTGNGELFF.

This clone showed up just once. This chain uses TRBV28 with TRBJ2-7, with a possible D match to TRBD1 (5 bases). The CDR3 is 14 residues long. V was shortened by 7 bases and J by 0 bases, with 13 bases between the two germline ends. Germline CDR1 is MDHEN and CDR2 is SYDVKM. The CDR3 bases are TGTGCCAGCAACCTGGATGGGGCCTCCTACGAGCAGTACTTC. Protein product: CASNLDGASYEQYF. Using reference TRBV28 and TRBJ2-7 for the parts outside the CDR3, the full variable domain is DVKVTQSSRYLVKRTGEKVFLECVQDMDHENMFWYRQDPGLGLRLIYFSYDVKMKEKGDIPEGYSVSREKKERFSLILESASTNQTSMYLCASNLDGASYEQYFGPGTRLTVT.

This rearrangement joins TRBV4-1 to TRBJ2-1; a possible D gene is TRBD2 (6 bases). V was pared by 0 bases and J by 4 bases, with 13 bases between. Per the germline V gene, CDR1 is MGHRA and CDR2 is YSYEKL. CDR3 size: 16 residues. The CDR3 is CASSQDPGTEYNEQFF. The CDR3 nucleotides are TGCGCCAGCAGCCAAGATCCGGGGACTGAATACAATGAGCAGTTCTTC.

The chain joins TRBV11-3 to TRBJ2-3; D gene unclear. Trimming removed 1 base from V and 2 bases from J, with 7 bases in between. The germline CDR1 and CDR2 sequences are SGHNT and YENEEA. This CDR3 has 14 residues. The DNA of the CDR3 is TGTGCCAGCAGCTTAGGGCAGTCCACAGATACGCAGTATTTT. Translating it yields CASSLGQSTDTQYF.

V and J are TRBV5-1 and TRBJ2-1; 7 bases line up with TRBD1. This CDR3 contains 14 residues. Unmatched junction bases numbered 5, after V lost 4 bases and J lost 4 bases. CDR1 SGHRS and CDR2 YFSETQ come from the germline V gene. This CDR3 is CASSIPGQYNEQFF. The CDR3 DNA reads as TGCGCCAGCAGCATACCGGGACAGTACAATGAGCAGTTCTTC. Based on the CDR3 plus reference TRBV5-1 and TRBJ2-1, the full variable domain is KAGVTQTPRYLIKTRGQQVTLSCSPISGHRSVSWYQQTPGQGLQFLFEYFSETQRNKGNFPGRFSGRQFSNSRSEMNVSTLELGDSALYLCASSIPGQYNEQFFGPGTRLTVL.